This entry concerns a single T cell receptor beta chain. Its binding antigen is unknown. No much larger clone is present one base from it, and per-base qualities are unavailable. Via the germline V gene, CDR1 is MNHEY and CDR2 SVGAGI. Its CDR3 holds 13 amino acids, cysteine through phenylalanine. Just the 39-base CDR3 DNA is kept, in frame starting at base 1. V gives up 4 bases and J gives up 6 bases, and the segment between their germline ends measures 9 bases. TCRbeta CDR3 regions were amplified from genomic DNA by means of the immunoSEQ Assay, a bias-controlled multiplex PCR. Per the authors' processing: The number of nucleated cells in each sample was estimated by amplification of reference gene primers within the assay. Sequence reads were collapsed and filtered to measure the absolute abundance of every unique TCRbeta CDR3 rearrangement. For each sample, productive Simpson clonality was calculated as the square root of Simpson's diversity index across productive rearrangements. This immuneACCESS table, as held by TCRdb, lists in-frame sequences with V and J called but not all clones. Of the missing ones, under half trace to an unresolved V gene in checked studies; the others have no known cause. D and trimming come from the DNA, and the V and J calls and clone size come from that table. In this sample the table shows about 11,000 clones, about 90% of which occur a single time. The biggest ten clones account for about 26% of the sample.

The sample comes from a study of blood T cell repertoires in COVID-19 (dated by TCRdb to about 2020). For the study in its entirety: Samples covering the acute and convalescent phases of COVID-19 were provided by collaborators in the United States, Italy and Spain. Where available, HLA class I and class II types were obtained from metadata supplied by the sample provider rather than from assay-based typing. Sample metadata almost always included a de-identified subject ID, COVID-19 status, age in years and sex. Samples were obtained from the ongoing ImmuneRACE study (first 160 participants) and from over 1,000 subjects provided by 6 global collaborators. The repertoires were released in a freely available public database intended as a resource for research on the immune response to SARS-CoV-2. Subjects who had been exposed to COVID-19, were actively infected with it, or had recovered from it provided the deeply sampled blood TCRbeta repertoires that made up the dataset. The prospective study material was composed of cDNA or gDNA derived from T cells, B-cell-depleted T cells, or PBMCs. The investigation overall reported the following: The amount of clinical and demographic metadata varied by source and participant and was provided uncurated.

Collaborating institutions collected whole blood in K2EDTA tubes following their own protocols. For TCRbeta analysis, collaborators shipped samples in one of three forms: frozen whole blood, isolated PBMCs, or DNA extracted from either of those sample types. This TCR derives from a man younger than 40 with active or convalescent COVID-19. The V and J segments used are TRBV6-5 and TRBJ1-4; the D gene cannot be resolved reliably. The sequenced sample was peripheral blood. The CDR3 protein is CASSLAGDEKLFF. The DNA is TGTGCCAGCAGTTTGGCGGGCGATGAAAAACTGTTTTTT.